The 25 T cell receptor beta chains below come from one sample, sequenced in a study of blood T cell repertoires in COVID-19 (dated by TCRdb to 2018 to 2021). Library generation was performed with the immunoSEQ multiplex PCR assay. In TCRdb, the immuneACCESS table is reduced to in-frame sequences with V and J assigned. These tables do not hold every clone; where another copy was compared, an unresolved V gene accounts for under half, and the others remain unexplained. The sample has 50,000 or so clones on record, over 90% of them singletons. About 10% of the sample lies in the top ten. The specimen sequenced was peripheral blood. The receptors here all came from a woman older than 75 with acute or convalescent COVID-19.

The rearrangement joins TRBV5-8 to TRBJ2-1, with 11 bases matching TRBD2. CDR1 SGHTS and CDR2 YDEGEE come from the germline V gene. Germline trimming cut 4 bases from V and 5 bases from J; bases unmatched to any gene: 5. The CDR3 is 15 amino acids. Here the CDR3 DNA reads TGTGCCAGCAGCGCTGGGACTAGCGGCCACAATGAGCAGTTCTTC. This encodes CASSAGTSGHNEQFF.

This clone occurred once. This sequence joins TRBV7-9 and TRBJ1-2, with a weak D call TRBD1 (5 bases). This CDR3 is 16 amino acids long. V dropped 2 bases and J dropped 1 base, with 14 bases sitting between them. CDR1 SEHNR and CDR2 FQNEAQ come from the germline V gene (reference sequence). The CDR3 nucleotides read TGTGCCAGCAGCTTAAGTGGAGGGGCGAGTAACTATGGCTACACCTTC. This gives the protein CASSLSGGASNYGYTF.

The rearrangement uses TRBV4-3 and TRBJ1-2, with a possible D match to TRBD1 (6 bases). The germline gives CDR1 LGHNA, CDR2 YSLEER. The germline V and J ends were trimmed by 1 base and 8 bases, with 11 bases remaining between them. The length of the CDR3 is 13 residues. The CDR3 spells CASSQGGGPGYTF. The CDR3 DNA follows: TGCGCCAGCAGCCAAGGAGGGGGACCCGGCTACACCTTC.

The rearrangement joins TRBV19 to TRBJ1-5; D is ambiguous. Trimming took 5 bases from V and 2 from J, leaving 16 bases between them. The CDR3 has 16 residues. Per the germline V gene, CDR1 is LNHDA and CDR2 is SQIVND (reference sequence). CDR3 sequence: CASSSRVSRGNQPQHF. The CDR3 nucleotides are TGTGCCAGTAGTTCTCGGGTCTCCCGGGGCAATCAGCCCCAGCATTTT.

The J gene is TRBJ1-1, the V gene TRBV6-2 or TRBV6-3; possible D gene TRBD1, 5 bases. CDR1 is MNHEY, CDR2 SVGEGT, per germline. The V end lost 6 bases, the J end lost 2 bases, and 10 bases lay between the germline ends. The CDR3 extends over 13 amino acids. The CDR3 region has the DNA TGTGCCAGCAGCCGAGACAGAAACACTGAAGCTTTCTTT. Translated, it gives CASSRDRNTEAFF.

CDR3 sequence: CAWSVLGGGQPQHF. The CDR3 DNA is TGTGCCTGGAGTGTACTAGGGGGTGGTCAGCCCCAGCATTTT. The V and J genes are TRBV30 and TRBJ1-5, with D possibly being TRBD1 (6 bases). The V gene lost 0 bases and the J gene lost 6 bases, with 12 bases spanning the gap. The CDR3 has 14 amino acids. Per the germline V gene, CDR1 is GTSNPN and CDR2 is SVGIG (reference sequence).

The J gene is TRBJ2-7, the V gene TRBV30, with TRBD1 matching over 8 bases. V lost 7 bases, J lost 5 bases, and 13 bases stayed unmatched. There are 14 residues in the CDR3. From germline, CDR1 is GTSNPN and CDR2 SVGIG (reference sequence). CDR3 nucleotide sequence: TGTGCCTCAGACAGGGGAAGAAAGTCAAACGAGCAGTACTTC. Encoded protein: CASDRGRKSNEQYF.

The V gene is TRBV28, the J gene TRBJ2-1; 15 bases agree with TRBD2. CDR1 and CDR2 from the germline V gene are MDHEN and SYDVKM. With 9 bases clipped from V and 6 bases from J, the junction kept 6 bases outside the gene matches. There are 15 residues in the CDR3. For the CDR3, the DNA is TGTGCCAGTGGACTAGCGGGAGGGCCTGCCAATGAGCAGTTCTTC. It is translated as CASGLAGGPANEQFF.

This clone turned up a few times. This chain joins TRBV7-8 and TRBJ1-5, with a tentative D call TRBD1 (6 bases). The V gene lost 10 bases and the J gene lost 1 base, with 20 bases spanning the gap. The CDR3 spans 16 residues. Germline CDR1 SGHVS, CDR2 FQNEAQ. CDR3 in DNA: TGTGCCACCTCGATTGACAGGTCCCTCAGCAATCAGCCCCAGCATTTT. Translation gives CATSIDRSLSNQPQHF. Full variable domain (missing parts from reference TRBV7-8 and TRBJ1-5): GAGVSQSPRYKVAKRGQDVALRCDPISGHVSLFWYQQALGQGPEFLTYFQNEAQLDKSGLPSDRFFAERPEGSVSTLKIQRTQQEDSAVYLCATSIDRSLSNQPQHFGDGTRLSIL.

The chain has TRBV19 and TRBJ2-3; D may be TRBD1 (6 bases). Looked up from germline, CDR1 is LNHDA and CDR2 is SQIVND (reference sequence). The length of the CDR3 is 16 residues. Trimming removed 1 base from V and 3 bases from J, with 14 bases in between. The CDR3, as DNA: TGTGCCAGTAGTATAGGACAGGTTGGATGGACAGATACGCAGTATTTT. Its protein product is CASSIGQVGWTDTQYF.

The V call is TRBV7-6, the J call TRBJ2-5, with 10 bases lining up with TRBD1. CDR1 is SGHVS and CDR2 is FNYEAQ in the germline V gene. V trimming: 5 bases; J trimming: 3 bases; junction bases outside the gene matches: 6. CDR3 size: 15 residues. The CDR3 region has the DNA TGTGCCAGCAGCCAAGGGACAGGGGCGAAAGAGACCCAGTACTTC. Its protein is CASSQGTGAKETQYF.

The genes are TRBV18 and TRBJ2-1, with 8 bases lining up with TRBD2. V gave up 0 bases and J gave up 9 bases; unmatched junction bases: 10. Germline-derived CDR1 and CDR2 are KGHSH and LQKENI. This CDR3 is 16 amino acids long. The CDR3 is CASSPPGNSGATEQFF. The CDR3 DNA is TGTGCCAGCTCACCACCCGGAAATAGCGGGGCTACTGAGCAGTTCTTC.

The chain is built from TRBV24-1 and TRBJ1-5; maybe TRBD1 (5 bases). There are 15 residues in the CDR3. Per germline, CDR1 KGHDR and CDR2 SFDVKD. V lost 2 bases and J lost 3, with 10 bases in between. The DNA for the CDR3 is TGTGCCACCAGTGATTCCCAGGGTGTCAATCAGCCCCAGCATTTT. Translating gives CATSDSQGVNQPQHF.

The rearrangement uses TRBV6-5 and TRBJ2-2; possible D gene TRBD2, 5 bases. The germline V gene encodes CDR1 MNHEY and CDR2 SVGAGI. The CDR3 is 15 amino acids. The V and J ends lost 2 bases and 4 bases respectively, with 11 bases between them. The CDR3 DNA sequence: TGTGCCAGCAGTTACGAGGGAATAGGCACCGGGGAGCTGTTTTTT. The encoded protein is CASSYEGIGTGELFF.

The CDR3 region is CASSYLGDSQYF. The CDR3 nucleotides are TGTGCCAGCAGTTACTTGGGAGACTCGCAGTACTTC. V usage is TRBV6-2 or TRBV6-3 and J usage is TRBJ2-7, with TRBD2 as a possible D gene (5 bases). The CDR3 totals 12 residues. Trimming cost V 1 base and J 9 bases, with 10 bases left between them. CDR1 and CDR2 (germline): MNHEY, SVGEGT.

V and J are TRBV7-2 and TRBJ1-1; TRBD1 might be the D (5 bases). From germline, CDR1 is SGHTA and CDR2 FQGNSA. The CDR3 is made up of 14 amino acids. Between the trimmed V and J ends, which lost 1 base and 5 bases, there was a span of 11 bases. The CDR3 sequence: CASSLEPGITEAFF. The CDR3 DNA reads TGTGCCAGCAGCTTAGAGCCAGGGATAACTGAAGCTTTCTTT.

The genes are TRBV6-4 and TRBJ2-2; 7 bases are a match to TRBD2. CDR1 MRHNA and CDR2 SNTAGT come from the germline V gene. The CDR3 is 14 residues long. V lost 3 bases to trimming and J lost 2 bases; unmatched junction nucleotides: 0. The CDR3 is CASSEGLNTGELFF. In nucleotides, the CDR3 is TGTGCCAGCAGTGAGGGACTAAACACCGGGGAGCTGTTTTTT.

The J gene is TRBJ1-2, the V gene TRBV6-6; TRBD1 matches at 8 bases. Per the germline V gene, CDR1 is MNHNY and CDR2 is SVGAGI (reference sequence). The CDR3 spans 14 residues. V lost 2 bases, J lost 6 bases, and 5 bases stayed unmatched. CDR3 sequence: CASSYRTGSDGYTF. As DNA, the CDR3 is TGTGCCAGCAGTTACCGGACAGGGAGTGATGGCTACACCTTC.

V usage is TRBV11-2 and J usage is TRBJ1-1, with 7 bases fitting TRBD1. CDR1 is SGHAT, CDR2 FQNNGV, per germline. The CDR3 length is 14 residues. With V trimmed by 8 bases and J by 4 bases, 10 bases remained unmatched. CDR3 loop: CASDKLAGGTEAFF. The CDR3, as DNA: TGTGCCAGCGACAAATTGGCAGGGGGCACTGAAGCTTTCTTT.

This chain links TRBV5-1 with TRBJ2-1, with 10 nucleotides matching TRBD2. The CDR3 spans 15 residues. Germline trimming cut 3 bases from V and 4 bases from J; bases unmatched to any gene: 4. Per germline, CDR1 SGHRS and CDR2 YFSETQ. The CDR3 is CASSSGLAFYNEQFF. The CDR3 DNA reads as TGCGCCAGCAGCTCGGGACTAGCGTTTTACAATGAGCAGTTCTTC. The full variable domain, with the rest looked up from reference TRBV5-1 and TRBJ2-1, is KAGVTQTPRYLIKTRGQQVTLSCSPISGHRSVSWYQQTPGQGLQFLFEYFSETQRNKGNFPGRFSGRQFSNSRSEMNVSTLELGDSALYLCASSSGLAFYNEQFFGPGTRLTVL.

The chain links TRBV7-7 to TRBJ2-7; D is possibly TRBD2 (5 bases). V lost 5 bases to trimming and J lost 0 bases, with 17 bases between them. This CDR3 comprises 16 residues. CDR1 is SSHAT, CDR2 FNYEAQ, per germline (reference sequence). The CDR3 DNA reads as TGTGCCAGCAGCGAGGAGGACTTATCCGGCTCCTACGAGCAGTACTTC. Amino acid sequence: CASSEEDLSGSYEQYF.

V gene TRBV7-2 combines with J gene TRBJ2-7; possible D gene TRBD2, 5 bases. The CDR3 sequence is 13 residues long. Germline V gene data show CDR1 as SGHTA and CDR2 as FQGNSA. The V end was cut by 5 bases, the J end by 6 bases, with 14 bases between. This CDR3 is CASSQLGSLEQYF. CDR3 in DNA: TGTGCCAGCAGCCAACTAGGATCCCTCGAGCAGTACTTC.

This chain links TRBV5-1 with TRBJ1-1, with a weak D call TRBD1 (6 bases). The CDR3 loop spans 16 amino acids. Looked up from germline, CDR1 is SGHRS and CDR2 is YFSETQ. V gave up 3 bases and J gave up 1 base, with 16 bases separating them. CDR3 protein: CASSSPTGTQNTEAFF. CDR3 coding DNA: TGCGCCAGCAGCTCCCCCACCGGGACACAGAACACTGAAGCTTTCTTT.

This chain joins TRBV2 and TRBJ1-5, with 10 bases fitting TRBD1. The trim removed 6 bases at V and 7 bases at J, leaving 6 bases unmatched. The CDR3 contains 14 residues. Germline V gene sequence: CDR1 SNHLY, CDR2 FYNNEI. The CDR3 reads CASSRTGGEQPQHF. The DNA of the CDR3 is TGTGCCAGCAGCCGGACAGGGGGGGAGCAGCCCCAGCATTTT.

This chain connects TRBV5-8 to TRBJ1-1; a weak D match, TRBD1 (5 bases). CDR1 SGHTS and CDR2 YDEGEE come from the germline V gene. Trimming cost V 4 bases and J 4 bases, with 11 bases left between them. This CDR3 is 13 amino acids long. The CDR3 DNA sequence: TGTGCCAGCAGCCAGCGGGGGGGCACTGAAGCTTTCTTT. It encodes CASSQRGGTEAFF.